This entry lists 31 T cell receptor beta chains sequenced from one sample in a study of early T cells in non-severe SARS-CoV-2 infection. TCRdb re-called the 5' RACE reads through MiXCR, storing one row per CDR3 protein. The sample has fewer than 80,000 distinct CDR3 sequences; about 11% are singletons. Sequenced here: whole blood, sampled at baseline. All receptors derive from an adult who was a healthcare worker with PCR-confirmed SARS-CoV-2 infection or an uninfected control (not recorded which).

This CDR3 is CASSQVGDYGYTF. The CDR3 region has the DNA TGTGCCAGCAGCCAAGTAGGAGATTATGGCTACACCTTC. The genes are TRBV3-1 and TRBJ1-2; no firm D call. From germline, CDR1 is LGHDT and CDR2 YNNKEL (reference sequence). This CDR3 has 13 residues. V lost 1 base to trimming and J lost 5 bases, with 8 bases between them.

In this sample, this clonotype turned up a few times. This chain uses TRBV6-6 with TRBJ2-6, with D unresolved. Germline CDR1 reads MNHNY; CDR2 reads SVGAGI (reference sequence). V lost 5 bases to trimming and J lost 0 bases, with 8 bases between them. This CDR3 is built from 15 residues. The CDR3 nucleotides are TGTGCCAGCAGTCCGAGTATCTCTGGGGCCAACGTCCTGACTTTC. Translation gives CASSPSISGANVLTF.

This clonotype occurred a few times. The CDR3: CASSSLQGYQPQHF. CDR3 DNA sequence: TGTGCCAGTAGTAGCCTACAGGGATATCAGCCCCAGCATTTT. V gene TRBV19 combines with J gene TRBJ1-5; TRBD1 is a possible D gene (6 bases). Trimming left V 4 bases short and J 5 bases short, with 12 bases between. Germline V lookup: CDR1 LNHDA, CDR2 SQIVND (reference sequence). This CDR3 comprises 14 residues.

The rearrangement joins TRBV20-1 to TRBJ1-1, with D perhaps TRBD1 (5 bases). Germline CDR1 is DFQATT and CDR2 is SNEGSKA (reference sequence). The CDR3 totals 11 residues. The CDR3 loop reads CTALGGVTAFF. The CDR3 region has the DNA TGCACCGCTCTCGGGGGGGTGACGGCTTTCTTT.

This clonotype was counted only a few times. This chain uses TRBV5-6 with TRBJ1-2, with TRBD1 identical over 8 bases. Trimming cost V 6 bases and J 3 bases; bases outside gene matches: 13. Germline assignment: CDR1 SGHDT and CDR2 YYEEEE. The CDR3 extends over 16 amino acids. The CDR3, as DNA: TGTGCCAGCACCCCAGACGGCAGGGGGCTTGACTATGGCTACACCTTC. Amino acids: CASTPDGRGLDYGYTF.

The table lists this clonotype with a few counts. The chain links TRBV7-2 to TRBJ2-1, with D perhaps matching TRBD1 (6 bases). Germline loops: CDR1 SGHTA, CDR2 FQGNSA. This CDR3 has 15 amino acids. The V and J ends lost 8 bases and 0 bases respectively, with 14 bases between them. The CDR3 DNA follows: TGTGCCAGCGCGAGGGGGATTAGCTCCTACAATGAGCAGTTCTTC. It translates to CASARGISSYNEQFF.

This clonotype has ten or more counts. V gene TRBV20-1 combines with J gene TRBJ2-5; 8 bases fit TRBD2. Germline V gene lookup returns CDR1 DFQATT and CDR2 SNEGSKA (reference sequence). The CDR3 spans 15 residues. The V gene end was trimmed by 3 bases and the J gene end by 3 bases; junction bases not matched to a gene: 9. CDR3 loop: CSARVPGSGKETQYF. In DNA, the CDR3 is TGCAGTGCTAGGGTCCCGGGTAGCGGGAAAGAGACCCAGTACTTC.

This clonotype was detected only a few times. This CDR3 is CASSLSGRVTQYF. The CDR3 bases are TGTGCCAGCAGTTTATCGGGCCGGGTTACGCAGTATTTT. This chain links TRBV28 with TRBJ2-3, with unresolved D. V was shortened by 1 base and J by 8 bases, with 10 bases between the two germline ends. The CDR3 extends over 13 amino acids. Germline V gives CDR1 MDHEN, CDR2 SYDVKM.

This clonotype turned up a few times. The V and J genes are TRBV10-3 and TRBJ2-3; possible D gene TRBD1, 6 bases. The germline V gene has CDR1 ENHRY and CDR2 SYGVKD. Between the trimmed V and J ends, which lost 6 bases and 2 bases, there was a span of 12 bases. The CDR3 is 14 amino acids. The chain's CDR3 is CAIRPGHHTDTQYF. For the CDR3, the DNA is TGTGCCATCAGACCGGGACATCACACAGATACGCAGTATTTT.

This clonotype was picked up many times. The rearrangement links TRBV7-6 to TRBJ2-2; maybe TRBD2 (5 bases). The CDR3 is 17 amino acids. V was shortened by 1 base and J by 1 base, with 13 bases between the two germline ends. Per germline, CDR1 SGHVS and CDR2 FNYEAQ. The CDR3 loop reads CASSLGRRYKNTGELFF. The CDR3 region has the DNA TGTGCCAGCAGCTTAGGACGGAGGTACAAGAACACCGGGGAGCTGTTTTTT.

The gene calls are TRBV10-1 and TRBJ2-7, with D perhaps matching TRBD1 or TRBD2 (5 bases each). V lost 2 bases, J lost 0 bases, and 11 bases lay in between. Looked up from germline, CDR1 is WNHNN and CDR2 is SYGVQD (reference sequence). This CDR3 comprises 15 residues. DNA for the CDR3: TGCGCCAGCAGTGAGGGACCAGGGAGCTCCTACGAGCAGTACTTC. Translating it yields CASSEGPGSSYEQYF.

The CDR3 nucleotides are TGTGCCAGCAGCGTAGACAGTATCACTGAAGCTTTCTTT. It specifies CASSVDSITEAFF. V usage is TRBV9 and J usage is TRBJ1-1; D is unclear. Trimming took 0 bases from V and 4 from J, leaving 7 bases between them. Germline CDR1 and CDR2: SGDLS and YYNGEE. The CDR3 is 13 residues long.

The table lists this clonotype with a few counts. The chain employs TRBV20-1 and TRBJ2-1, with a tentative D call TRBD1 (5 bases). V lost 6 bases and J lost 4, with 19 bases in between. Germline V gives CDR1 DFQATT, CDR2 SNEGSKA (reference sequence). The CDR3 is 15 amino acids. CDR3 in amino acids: CSAPGHLDGYNEQFF. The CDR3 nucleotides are TGCAGTGCCCCAGGACACCTCGACGGGTACAATGAGCAGTTCTTC.

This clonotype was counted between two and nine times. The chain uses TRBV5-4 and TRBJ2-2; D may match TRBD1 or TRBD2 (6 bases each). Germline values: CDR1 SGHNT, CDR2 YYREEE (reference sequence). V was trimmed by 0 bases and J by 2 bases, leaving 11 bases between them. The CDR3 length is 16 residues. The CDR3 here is CASSLERGRNTGELFF. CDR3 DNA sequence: TGTGCCAGCAGCTTGGAACGGGGGCGCAACACCGGGGAGCTGTTTTTT.

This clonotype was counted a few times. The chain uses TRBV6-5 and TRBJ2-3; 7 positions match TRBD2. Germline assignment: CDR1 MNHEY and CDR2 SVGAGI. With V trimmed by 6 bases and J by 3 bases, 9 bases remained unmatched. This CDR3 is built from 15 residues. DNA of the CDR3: TGTGCCAGCAGCCTCGGGACTACCATAACAGATACGCAGTATTTT. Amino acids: CASSLGTTITDTQYF.

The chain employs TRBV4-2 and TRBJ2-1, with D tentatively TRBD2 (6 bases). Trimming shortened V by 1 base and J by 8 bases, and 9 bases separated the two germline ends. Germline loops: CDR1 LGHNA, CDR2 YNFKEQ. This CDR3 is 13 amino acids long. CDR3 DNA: TGTGCCAGCAGCCAAGGTTGGGGGGATGAGCAGTTCTTC. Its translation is CASSQGWGDEQFF.

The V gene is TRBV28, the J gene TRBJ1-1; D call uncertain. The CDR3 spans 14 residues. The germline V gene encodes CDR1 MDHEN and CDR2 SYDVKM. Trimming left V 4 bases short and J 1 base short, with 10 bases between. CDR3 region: CASSSPSRNTEAFF. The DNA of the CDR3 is TGTGCCAGCAGTTCTCCGAGCAGGAACACTGAAGCTTTCTTT.

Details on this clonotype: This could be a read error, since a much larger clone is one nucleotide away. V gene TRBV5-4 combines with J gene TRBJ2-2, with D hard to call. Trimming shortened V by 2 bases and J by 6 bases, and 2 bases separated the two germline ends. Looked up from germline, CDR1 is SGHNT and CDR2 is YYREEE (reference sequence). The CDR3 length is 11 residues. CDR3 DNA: TGTGCCAGCAGCTTTGCCGGGGAGCTGTTTTTT. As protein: CASSFAGELFF. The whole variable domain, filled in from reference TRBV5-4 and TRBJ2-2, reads ETGVTQSPTHLIKTRGQQVTLRCSSQSGHNTVSWYQQALGQGPQFIFQYYREEENGRGNFPPRFSGLQFPNYSSELNVNALELDDSALYLCASSFAGELFFGEGSRLTVL.

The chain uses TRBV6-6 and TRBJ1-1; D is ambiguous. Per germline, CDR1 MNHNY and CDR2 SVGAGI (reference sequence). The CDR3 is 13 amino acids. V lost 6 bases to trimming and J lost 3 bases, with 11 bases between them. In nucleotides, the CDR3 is TGTGCCAGCAGATCCACTTGGGACACTGAAGCTTTCTTT. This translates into CASRSTWDTEAFF.

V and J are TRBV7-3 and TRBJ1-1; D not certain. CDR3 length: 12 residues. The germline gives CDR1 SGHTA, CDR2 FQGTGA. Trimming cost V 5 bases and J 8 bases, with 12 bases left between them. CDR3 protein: CASSMDGREAFF. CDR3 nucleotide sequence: TGTGCCAGCAGCATGGACGGACGGGAAGCTTTCTTT.

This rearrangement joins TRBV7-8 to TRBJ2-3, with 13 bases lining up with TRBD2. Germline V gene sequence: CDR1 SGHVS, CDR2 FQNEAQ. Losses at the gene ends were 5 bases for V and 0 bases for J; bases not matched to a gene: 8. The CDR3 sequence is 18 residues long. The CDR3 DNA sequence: TGTGCCAGCAGCCTCCGGAGACTAGCGGGGGGTAGCACAGATACGCAGTATTTT. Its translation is CASSLRRLAGGSTDTQYF.

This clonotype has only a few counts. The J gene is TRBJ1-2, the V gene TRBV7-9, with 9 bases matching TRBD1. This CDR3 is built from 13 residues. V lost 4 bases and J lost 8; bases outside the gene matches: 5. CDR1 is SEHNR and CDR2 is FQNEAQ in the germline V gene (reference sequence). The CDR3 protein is CASSWDRAGGYTF. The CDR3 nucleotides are TGTGCCAGCAGCTGGGACAGGGCTGGCGGCTACACCTTC. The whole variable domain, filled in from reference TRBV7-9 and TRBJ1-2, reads DTGVSQNPRHKITKRGQNVTFRCDPISEHNRLYWYRQTLGQGPEFLTYFQNEAQLEKSRLLSDRFSAERPKGSFSTLEIQRTEQGDSAMYLCASSWDRAGGYTFGSGTRLTVV.

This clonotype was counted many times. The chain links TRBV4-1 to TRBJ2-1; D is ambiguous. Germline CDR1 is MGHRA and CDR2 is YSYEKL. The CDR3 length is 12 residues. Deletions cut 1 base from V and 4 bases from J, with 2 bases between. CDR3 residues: CASSQVYNEQFF. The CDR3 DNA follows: TGCGCCAGCAGCCAAGTGTACAATGAGCAGTTCTTC.

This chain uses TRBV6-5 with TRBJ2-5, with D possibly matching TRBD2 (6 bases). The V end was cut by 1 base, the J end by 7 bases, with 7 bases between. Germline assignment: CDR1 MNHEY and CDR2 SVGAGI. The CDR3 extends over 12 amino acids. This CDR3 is CASSYWRGTQYF. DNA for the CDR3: TGTGCCAGCAGTTACTGGCGGGGGACCCAGTACTTC.

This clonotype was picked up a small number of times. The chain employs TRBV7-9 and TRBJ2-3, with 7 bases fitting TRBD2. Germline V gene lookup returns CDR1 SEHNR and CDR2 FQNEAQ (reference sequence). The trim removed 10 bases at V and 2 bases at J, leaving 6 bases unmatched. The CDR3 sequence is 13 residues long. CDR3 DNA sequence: TGTGCCAAGACGGGGGGAGACACAGATACGCAGTATTTT. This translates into CAKTGGDTDTQYF.

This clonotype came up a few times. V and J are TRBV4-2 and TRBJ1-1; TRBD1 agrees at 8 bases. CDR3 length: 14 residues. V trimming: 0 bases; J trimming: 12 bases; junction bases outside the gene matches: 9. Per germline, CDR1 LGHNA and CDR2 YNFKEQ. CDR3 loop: CASSQEPDRVLSFF. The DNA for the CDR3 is TGTGCCAGCAGCCAAGAGCCGGACAGGGTCTTATCTTTCTTT.

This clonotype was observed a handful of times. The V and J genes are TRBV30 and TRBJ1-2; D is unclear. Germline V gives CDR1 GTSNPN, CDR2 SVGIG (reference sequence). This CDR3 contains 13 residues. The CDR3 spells CAIKTEGNYGYTF. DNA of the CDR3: TGTGCAATAAAGACGGAAGGGAACTATGGCTACACCTTC.

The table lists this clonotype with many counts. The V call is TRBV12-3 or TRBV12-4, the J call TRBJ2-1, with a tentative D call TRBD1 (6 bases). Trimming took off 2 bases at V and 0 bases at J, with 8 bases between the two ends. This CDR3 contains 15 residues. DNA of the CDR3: TGTGCCAGCAGTTTAACAGGGAGCTCCTACAATGAGCAGTTCTTC. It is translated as CASSLTGSSYNEQFF.

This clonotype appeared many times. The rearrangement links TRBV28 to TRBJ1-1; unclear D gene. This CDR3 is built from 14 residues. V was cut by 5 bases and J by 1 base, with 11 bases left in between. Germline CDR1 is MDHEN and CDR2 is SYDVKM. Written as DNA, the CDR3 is TGTGCCAGCAGTATTTGGGAGGGGAACACTGAAGCTTTCTTT. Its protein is CASSIWEGNTEAFF.

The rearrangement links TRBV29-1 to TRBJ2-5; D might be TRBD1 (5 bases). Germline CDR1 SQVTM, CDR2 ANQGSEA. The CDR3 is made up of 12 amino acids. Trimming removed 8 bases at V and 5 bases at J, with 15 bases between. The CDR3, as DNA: TGCAGCATTCGACAGCTCGAGGAGACCCAGTACTTC. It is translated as CSIRQLEETQYF. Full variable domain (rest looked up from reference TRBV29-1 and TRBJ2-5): SAVISQKPSRDICQRGTSLTIQCQVDSQVTMMFWYRQQPGQSLTLIATANQGSEATYESGFVIDKFPISRPNLTFSTLTVSNMSPEDSSIYLCSIRQLEETQYFGPGTRLLVL.

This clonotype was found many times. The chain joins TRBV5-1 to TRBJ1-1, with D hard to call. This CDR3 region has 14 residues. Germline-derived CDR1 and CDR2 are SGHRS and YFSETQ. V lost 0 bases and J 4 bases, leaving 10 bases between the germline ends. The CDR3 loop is CASSLEHSPTEAFF. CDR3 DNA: TGCGCCAGCAGCTTGGAACACAGCCCCACTGAAGCTTTCTTT.